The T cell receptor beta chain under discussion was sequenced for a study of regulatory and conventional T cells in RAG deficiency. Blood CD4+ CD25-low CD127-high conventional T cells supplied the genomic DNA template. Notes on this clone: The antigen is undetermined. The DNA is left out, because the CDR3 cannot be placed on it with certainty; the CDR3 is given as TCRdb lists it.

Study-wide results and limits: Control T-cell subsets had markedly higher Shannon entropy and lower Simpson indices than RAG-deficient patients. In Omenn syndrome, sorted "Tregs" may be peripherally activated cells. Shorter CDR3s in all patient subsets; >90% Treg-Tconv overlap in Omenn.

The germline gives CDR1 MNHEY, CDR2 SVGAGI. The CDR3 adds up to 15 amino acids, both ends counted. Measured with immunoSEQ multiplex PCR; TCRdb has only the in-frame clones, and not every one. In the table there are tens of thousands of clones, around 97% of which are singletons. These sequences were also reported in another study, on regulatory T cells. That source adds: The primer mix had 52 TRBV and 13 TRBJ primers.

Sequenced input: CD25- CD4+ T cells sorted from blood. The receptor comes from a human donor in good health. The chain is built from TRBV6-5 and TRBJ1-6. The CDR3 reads CASSSSGGDNSPLHF.